The sequence of this TCR beta chain was determined in a study of CD8+ T cells in alopecia areata (dated by TCRdb to 2016 to 2019). At the level of the whole study: The treated patients took part in an open-label pilot trial in which moderate-to-severe alopecia areata was treated with oral tofacitinib at 5 to 10 mg twice daily. Tofacitinib was administered for 6 to 18 months, and 6 months of follow-up off drug were then conducted to assess delayed response and recurrence. Biopsies were taken from tofacitinib-treated patients at baseline and again at 4 and 24 weeks into treatment, and several of those patients also had a later scalp biopsy. In both human patients and the C3H/HeJ mouse model, the study applied high-throughput TCRbeta sequencing to look at T cell clonal expansion in alopecia areata. RNA was obtained with the PAXgene miRNA kit for fixed scalp, the miRNeasy kit for PBMCs, and the RNeasy kit for mouse skin. The SALT score, which quantifies the percentage of affected scalp surface area, was used to measure disease severity in treated patients. Scalp clonality was compared across normal scalp (n=4), patchy alopecia areata scalp (n=8), and alopecia totalis/universalis scalp (n=8). Amplification of TCRbeta CDR3 regions was done by immunoSEQ multiplex PCR using 35 Vbeta forward primers and 13 Jbeta reverse primers. Scalp tissue and sorted CD4+ and CD8+ peripheral blood T cells from patchy and totalis/universalis alopecia areata patients and from healthy controls were covered by human TCRbeta sequencing. Overall study outcomes, separate from this receptor: With tofacitinib, both scalp clonality and the number of expanded CD8+ clones among the top 100 scalp clones went down significantly. Unlike mouse skin, where gammadelta T cells dominate, normal human skin contains resident alphabeta T cells that get sequenced too, which complicates analysis of the scalp TCR repertoire. Compared with normal scalp, lesional scalp, particularly in alopecia totalis/universalis, had higher clonality and more expanded CD8+ clones, which suggests antigenic drive. The treated cohort was small, with a single nonresponder, so links between baseline CD8+ expansion and response need larger studies. TCR sequences shared between patients were less clear than in mice, possibly partly because of HLA diversity in the patient population. Many expanded lesional clones persisted in scalp and blood during tofacitinib treatment, which may partly explain relapse after stopping treatment.

CDR1 SGHDT and CDR2 YYEEEE were looked up in the germline V gene. Measured from the cysteine to the phenylalanine, the CDR3 is 14 residues long. Only the CDR3 part of the read is kept: 42 bases, read in frame from the first base. Trimming at the junction amounts to 4 bases on V and 1 base on J, and the germline ends lie 12 bases apart. Libraries were constructed by the immunoSEQ multiplex PCR assay. For TCR sequencing, RNA was extracted from every sample and reverse transcribed into cDNA to serve as template. First-strand cDNA was synthesized using SuperScript III with a 2:1 mix of oligo-dT and random hexamers. A synthetic immune receptor repertoire was used to assess amplification bias, and residual bias was removed computationally. As for the original processing: After raw reads were preprocessed to remove errors, the CDR3 was defined following IMGT conventions as running from the conserved cysteine to phenylalanine. To get clonality, Shannon entropy was normalized by log2 of the number of productive unique TCRs and the result was subtracted from 1. Whether each scalp clone was CD4 or CD8 was inferred by checking scalp TCRbeta sequences against the CD4 and CD8 repertoires from sorted blood. The immuneACCESS repertoire file appears here via TCRdb, limited to in-frame rearrangements. These files lack a portion of the clones; in checked studies, under half of the deficit traces to unresolved V genes, and the cause of the others is not known. The V and J calls and clone size come from that table; D and trimming were worked out from the DNA. In all, the sample holds some 98,000 clones, and about 58% of those were seen once. The leading ten clones occupy roughly a sixth of the sample.

A word on this clone: It lacks a known antigen. The record has no base qualities; no much larger clone is one base away.

Read against the paper, the sample's time point label means: 4 weeks on oral tofacitinib. In the paper's terms, the treatment or condition label means: oral pan-JAK inhibitor, 5-10 mg twice daily. Peripheral blood and lesional scalp punch biopsies were obtained from patients with alopecia areata. PBMCs were isolated by density centrifugation and stained for CD3, CD4 and CD8, and CD4+ and CD8+ T cells were sorted on a FACSAria. The sequence derives from a human donor with alopecia areata. The receptor chain draws on TRBV5-6 and TRBJ2-7; a tentative D match to TRBD1 spans 6 bases. Sequenced material: CD8+ T cells sorted from blood, taken at week 4, from a patient treated with tofacitinib. The CDR3 is CASSARGMSYEQYF. The bases are TGTGCCAGCAGCGCGAGGGGGATGTCCTACGAGCAGTACTTC.